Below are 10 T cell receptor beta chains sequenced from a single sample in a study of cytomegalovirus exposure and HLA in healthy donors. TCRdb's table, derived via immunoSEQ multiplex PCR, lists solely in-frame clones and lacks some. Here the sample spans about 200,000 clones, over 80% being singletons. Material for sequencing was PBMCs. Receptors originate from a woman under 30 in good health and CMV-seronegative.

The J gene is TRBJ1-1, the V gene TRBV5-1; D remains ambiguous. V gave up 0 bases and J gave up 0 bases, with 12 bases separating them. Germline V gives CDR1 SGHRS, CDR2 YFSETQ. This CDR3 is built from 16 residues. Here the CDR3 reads CASSLAPVAVNTEAFF. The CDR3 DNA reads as TGCGCCAGCAGCTTGGCCCCGGTAGCGGTGAACACTGAAGCTTTCTTT.

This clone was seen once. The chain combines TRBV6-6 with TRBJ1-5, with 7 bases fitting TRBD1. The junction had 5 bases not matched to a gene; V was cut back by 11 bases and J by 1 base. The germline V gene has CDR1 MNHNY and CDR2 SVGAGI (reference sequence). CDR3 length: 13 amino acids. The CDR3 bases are TGTGCCGCGACAGGGTTAAGCAATCAGCCCCAGCATTTT. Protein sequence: CAATGLSNQPQHF.

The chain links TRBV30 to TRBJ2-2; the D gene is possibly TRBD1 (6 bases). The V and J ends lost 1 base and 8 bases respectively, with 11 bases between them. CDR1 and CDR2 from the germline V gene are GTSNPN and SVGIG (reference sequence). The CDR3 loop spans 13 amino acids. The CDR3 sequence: CAWSAGAWGELFF. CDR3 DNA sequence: TGTGCCTGGAGTGCAGGGGCGTGGGGGGAGCTGTTTTTT. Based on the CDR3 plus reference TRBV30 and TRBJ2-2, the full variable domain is SQTIHQWPATLVQPVGSPLSLECTVEGTSNPNLYWYRQAAGRGLQLLFYSVGIGQISSEVPQNLSASRPQDRQFILSSKKLLLSDSGFYLCAWSAGAWGELFFGEGSRLTVL.

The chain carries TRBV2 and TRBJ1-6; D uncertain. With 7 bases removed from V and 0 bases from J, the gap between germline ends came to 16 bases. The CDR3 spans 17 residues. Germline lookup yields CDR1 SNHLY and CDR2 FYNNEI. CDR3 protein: CASMRPASISYNSPLHF. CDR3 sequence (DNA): TGTGCCAGCATGCGCCCAGCATCTATCTCCTATAATTCACCCCTCCACTTT.

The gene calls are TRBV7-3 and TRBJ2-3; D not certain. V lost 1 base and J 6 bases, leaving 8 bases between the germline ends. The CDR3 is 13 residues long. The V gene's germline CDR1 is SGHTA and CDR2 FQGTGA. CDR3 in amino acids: CASSLNSADTQYF. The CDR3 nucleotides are TGTGCCAGCAGCTTAAACTCGGCCGATACGCAGTATTTT.

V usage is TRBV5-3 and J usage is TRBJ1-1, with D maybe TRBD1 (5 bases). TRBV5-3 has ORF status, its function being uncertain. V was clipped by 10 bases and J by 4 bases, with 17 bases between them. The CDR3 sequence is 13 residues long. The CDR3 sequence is CAWNFRQTTEAFF. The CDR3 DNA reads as TGTGCCTGGAATTTCAGACAGACCACTGAAGCTTTCTTT.

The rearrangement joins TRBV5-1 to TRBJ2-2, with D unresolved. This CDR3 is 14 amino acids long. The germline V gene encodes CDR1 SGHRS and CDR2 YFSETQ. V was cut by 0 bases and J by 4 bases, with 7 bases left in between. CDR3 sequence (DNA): TGCGCCAGCAGCTTGGTCTCGAGCACCGGGGAGCTGTTTTTT. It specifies CASSLVSSTGELFF.

The CDR3: CSARGEKLFF. Written as DNA, the CDR3 is TGCAGTGCTAGGGGGGAAAAACTGTTTTTT. The V and J genes are TRBV20-1 and TRBJ1-4; the D is unclear. CDR1 is DFQATT, CDR2 SNEGSKA, per germline (reference sequence). The CDR3 has 10 amino acids. V was pared by 3 bases and J by 8 bases, with 4 bases between.

The CDR3 DNA sequence: TGTGCCTGGGGTTTAAATTCACCCCTCCACTTT. It specifies CAWGLNSPLHF. This chain connects TRBV30 to TRBJ1-6; D unclear. The CDR3 runs to 11 residues. Germline lookup yields CDR1 GTSNPN and CDR2 SVGIG (reference sequence). With 5 bases removed from V and 7 bases from J, the gap between germline ends came to 6 bases.

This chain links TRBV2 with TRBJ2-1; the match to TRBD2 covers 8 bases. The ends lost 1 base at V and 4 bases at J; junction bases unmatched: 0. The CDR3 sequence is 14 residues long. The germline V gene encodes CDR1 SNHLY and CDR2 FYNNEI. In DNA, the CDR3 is TGTGCCAGCAGTGAAGAGCGGGGGTACAATGAGCAGTTCTTC. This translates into CASSEERGYNEQFF.